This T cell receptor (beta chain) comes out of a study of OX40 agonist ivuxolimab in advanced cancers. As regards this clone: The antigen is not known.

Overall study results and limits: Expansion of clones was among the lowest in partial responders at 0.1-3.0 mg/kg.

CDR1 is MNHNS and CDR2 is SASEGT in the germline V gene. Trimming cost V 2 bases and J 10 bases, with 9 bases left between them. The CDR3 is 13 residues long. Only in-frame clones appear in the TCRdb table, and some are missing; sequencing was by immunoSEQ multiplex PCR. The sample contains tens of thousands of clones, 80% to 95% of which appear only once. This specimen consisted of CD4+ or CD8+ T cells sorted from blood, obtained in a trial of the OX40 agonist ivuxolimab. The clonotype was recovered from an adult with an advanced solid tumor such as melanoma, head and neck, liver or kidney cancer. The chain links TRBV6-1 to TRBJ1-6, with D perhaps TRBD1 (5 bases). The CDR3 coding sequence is TGTGCCAGCAGTGAATCGGGGGGATCACCCCTCCACTTT. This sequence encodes CASSESGGSPLHF.